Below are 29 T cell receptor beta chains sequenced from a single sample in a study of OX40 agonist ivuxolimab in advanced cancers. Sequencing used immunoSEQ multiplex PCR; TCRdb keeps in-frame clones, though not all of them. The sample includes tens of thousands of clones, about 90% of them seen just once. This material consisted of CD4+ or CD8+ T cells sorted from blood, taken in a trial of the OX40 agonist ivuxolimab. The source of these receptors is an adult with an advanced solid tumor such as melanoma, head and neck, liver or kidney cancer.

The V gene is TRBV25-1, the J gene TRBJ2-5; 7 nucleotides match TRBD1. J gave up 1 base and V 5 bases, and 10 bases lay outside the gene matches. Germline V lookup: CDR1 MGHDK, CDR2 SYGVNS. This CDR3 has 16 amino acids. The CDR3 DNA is TGTGCCAGCAGTCCTATGGTTGGGACAGCCCAAGAGACCCAGTACTTC. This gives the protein CASSPMVGTAQETQYF.

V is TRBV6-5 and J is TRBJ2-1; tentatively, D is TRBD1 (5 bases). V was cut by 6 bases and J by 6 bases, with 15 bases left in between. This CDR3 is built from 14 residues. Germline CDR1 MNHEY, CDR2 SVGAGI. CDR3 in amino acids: CASRRQFTPNEQFF. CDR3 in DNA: TGTGCCAGCAGGAGACAGTTCACCCCCAATGAGCAGTTCTTC.

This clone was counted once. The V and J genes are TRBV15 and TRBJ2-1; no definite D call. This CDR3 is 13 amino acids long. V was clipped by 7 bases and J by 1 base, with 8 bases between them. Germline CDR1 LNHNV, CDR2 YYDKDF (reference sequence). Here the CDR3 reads CATKGQSYNEQFF. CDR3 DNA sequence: TGTGCCACCAAAGGCCAGTCCTACAATGAGCAGTTCTTC.

CDR3 sequence reads: CASSARQVNTEAFF. CDR3 in DNA: TGTGCCAGCAGCGCCAGACAGGTTAACACTGAAGCTTTCTTT. The rearrangement links TRBV9 to TRBJ1-1; tentatively, D is TRBD1 (6 bases). From germline, CDR1 is SGDLS and CDR2 YYNGEE. V was trimmed by 3 bases and J by 2 bases, leaving 11 bases between them. The CDR3 sequence is 14 residues long.

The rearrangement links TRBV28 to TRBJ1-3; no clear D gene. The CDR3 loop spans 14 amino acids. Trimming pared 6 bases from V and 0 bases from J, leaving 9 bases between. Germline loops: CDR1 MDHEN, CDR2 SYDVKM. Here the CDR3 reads CASRSPHSGNTIYF. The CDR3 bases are TGTGCCAGCAGGTCCCCTCACTCTGGAAACACCATATATTTT.

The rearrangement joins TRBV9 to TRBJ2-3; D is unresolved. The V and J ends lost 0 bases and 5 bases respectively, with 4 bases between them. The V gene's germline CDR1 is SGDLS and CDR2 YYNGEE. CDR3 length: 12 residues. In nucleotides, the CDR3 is TGTGCCAGCAGCGTAGGGAGAGATACGCAGTATTTT. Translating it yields CASSVGRDTQYF.

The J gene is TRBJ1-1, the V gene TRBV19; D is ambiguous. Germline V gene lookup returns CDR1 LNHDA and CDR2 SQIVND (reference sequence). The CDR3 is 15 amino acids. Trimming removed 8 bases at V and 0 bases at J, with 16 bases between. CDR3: CASGPREEMNTEAFF. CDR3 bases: TGTGCCAGTGGCCCGAGGGAGGAGATGAACACTGAAGCTTTCTTT.

CDR3 sequence: CAWSGHGGSDTGELFF. Here the CDR3 DNA reads TGTGCCTGGAGTGGCCATGGGGGATCTGACACCGGGGAGCTGTTTTTT. The J gene is TRBJ2-2, the V gene TRBV30; D tentatively fits TRBD1 or TRBD2 (5 bases each). V lost 1 base to trimming and J lost 3 bases, with 15 bases between them. This CDR3 region has 16 residues. Germline V CDR1 and CDR2: GTSNPN, SVGIG (reference sequence).

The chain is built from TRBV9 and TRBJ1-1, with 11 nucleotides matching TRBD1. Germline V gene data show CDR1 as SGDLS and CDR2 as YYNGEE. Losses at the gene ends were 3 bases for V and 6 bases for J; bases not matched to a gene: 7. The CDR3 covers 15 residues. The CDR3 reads CASSAGTGGLPEAFF. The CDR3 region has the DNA TGTGCCAGCAGCGCCGGGACAGGGGGGTTACCTGAAGCTTTCTTT.

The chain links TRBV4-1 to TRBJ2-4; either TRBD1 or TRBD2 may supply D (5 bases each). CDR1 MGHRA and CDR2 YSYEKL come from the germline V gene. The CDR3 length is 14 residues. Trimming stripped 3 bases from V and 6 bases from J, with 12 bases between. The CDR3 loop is CASSQGDGRNIQYF. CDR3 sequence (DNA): TGCGCCAGCAGCCAGGGGGACGGTCGAAACATTCAGTACTTC.

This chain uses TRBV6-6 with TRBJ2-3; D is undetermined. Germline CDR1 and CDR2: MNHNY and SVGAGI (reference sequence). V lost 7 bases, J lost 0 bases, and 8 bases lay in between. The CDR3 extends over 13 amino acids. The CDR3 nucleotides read TGTGCCAGCACCTGGGTGAGCACAGATACGCAGTATTTT. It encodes CASTWVSTDTQYF.

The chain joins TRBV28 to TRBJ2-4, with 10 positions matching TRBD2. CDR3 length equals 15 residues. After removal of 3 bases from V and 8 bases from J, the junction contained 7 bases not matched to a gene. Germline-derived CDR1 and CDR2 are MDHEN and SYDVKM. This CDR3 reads CASSLERGGLDIQYF. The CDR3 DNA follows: TGTGCCAGCAGTTTGGAGCGGGGGGGCCTGGACATTCAGTACTTC.

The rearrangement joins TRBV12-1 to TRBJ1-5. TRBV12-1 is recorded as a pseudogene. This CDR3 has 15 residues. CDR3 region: CASSLTGVMNQPQHF. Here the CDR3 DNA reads TGTGCCAGCAGCTTAACGGGGGTGATGAATCAGCCCCAGCATTTT.

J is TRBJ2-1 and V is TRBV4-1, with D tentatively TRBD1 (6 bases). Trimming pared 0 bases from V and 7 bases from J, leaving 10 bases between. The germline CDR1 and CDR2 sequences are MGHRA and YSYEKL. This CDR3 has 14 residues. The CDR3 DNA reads TGCGCCAGCAGCCAAGATCAGGGGCGGAATGAGCAGTTCTTC. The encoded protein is CASSQDQGRNEQFF.

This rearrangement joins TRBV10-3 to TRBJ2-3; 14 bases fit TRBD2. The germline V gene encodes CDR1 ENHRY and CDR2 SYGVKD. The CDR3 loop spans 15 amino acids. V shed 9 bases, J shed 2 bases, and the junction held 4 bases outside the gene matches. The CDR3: CAIGLAGGNTDTQYF. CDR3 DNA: TGTGCCATAGGACTAGCGGGGGGAAACACAGATACGCAGTATTTT.

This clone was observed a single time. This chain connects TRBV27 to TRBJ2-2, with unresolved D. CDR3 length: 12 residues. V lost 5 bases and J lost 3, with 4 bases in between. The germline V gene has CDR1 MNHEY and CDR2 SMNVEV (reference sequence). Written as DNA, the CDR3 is TGTGCCAGCAGTCCGTACACCGGGGAGCTGTTTTTT. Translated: CASSPYTGELFF.

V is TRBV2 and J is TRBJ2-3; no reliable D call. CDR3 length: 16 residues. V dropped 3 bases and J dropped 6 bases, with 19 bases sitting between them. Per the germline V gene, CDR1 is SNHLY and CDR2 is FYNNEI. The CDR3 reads CASSDLWQVTTDTQYF. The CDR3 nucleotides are TGTGCCAGCAGTGATTTGTGGCAAGTAACCACCGATACGCAGTATTTT.

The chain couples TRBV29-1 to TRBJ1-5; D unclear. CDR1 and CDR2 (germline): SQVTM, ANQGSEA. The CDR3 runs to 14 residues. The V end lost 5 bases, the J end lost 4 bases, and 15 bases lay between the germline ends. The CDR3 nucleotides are TGCAGCGTTAGCACAACCTCTCTGAATCAGCCCCAGCATTTT. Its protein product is CSVSTTSLNQPQHF.

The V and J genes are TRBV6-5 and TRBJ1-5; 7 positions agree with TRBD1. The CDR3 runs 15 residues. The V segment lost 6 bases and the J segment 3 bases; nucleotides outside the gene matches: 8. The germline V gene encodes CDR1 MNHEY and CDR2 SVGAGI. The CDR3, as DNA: TGTGCCAGCAGGGACTACAGGGGCGTCAATCAGCCCCAGCATTTT. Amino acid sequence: CASRDYRGVNQPQHF.

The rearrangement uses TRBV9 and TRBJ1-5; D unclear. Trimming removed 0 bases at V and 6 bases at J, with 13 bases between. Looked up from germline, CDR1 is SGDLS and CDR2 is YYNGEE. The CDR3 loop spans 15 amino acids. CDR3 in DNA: TGTGCCAGCAGCGTAGGAATCGGGGATGGTCAGCCCCAGCATTTT. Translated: CASSVGIGDGQPQHF. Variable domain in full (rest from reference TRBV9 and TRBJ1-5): DSGVTQTPKHLITATGQRVTLRCSPRSGDLSVYWYQQSLDQGLQFLIQYYNGEERAKGNILERFSAQQFPDLHSELNLSSLELGDSALYFCASSVGIGDGQPQHFGDGTRLSIL.

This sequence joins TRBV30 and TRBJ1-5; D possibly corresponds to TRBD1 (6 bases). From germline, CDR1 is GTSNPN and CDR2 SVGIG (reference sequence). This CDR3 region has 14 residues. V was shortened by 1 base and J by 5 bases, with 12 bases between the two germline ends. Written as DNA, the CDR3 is TGTGCCTGGAGTGAAGGTCAGGGGCATCAGCCCCAGCATTTT. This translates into CAWSEGQGHQPQHF.

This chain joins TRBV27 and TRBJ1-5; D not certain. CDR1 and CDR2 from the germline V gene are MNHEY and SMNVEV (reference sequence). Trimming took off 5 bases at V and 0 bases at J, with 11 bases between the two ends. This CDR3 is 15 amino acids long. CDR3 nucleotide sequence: TGTGCCAGCAGTCCTGGTCCAGGTAGCAATCAGCCCCAGCATTTT. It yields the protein CASSPGPGSNQPQHF.

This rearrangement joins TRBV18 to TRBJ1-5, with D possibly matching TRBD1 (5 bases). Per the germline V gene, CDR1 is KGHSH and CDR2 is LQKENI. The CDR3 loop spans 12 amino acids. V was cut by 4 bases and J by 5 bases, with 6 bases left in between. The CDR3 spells CASSRGDQPQHF. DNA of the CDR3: TGTGCCAGCTCACGGGGGGATCAGCCCCAGCATTTT.

This CDR3 is CASSYSGVHGYTF. For the CDR3, the DNA is TGTGCCAGCAGTTACTCCGGGGTGCATGGCTACACCTTC. This chain uses TRBV6-5 with TRBJ1-2; D ambiguous. The germline CDR1 and CDR2 sequences are MNHEY and SVGAGI. Deletions cut 0 bases from V and 6 bases from J, with 8 bases between. The CDR3 length is 13 residues.

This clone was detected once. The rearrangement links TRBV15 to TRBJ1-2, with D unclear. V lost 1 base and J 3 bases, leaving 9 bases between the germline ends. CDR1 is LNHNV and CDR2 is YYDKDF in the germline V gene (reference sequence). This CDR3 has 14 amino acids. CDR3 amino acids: CATSRAASDYGYTF. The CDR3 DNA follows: TGTGCCACCAGCAGAGCCGCAAGCGACTATGGCTACACCTTC.

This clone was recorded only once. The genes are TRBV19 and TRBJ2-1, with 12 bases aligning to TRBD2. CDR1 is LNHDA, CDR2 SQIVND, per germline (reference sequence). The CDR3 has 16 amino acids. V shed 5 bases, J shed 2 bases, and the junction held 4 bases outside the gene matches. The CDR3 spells CASSVGLAGTYNEQFF. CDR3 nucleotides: TGTGCCAGTAGTGTTGGACTAGCGGGAACCTACAATGAGCAGTTCTTC.

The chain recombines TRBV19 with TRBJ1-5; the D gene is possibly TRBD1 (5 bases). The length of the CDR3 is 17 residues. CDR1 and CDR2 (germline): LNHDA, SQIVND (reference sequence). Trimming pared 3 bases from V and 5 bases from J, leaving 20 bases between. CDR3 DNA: TGTGCCAGTAGTATCTTCGACAGTCCTTCCCCTTATCAGCCCCAGCATTTT. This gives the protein CASSIFDSPSPYQPQHF.

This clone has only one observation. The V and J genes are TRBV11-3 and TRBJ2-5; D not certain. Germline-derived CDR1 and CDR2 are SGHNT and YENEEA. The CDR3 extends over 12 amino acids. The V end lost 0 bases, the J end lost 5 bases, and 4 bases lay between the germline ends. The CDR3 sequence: CASSLDGETQYF. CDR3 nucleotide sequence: TGTGCCAGCAGCTTAGATGGGGAGACCCAGTACTTC.

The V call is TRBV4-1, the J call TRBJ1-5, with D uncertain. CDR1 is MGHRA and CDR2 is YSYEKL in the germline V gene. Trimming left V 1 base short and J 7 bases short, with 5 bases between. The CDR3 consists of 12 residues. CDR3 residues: CASSQGGQPQHF. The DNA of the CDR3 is TGCGCCAGCAGCCAAGGTGGGCAGCCCCAGCATTTT.